Below, one T cell receptor beta chain is given with its context. V was shortened by 6 bases and J by 7 bases, with 16 bases between the two germline ends. Germline values: CDR1 MDHEN, CDR2 SYDVKM. The CDR3 is 14 amino acids. Some clones are missing from TCRdb's copy, which holds only in-frame ones; the method was immunoSEQ multiplex PCR. The sample lists some 60,000 clones, roughly 93% occurring once. This entry belongs to a study of T cell changes during pregnancy in multiple sclerosis. The source of this sequence is a female donor with multiple sclerosis, enrolled in a pregnancy study. The chain combines TRBV28 with TRBJ2-1; a possible D gene is TRBD2 (6 bases). Here the sequenced sample was CD4+ T cells from peripheral blood mononuclear cells, taken before pregnancy. This CDR3 reads CASRTRMGWNEQFF. CDR3 in DNA: TGTGCCAGCAGGACTAGGATGGGGTGGAATGAGCAGTTCTTC.